The 25 T cell receptor beta chains below come from one sample, sequenced in a study of CD8+CD57+ T cells in acquired aplastic anemia. Researchers used genomic DNA as the template to profile TCR beta VDJ and CDR3. TCRdb re-analysed the reads in MiXCR, keeping a single row per CDR3 protein. Here the sample spans about 120,000 distinct CDR3 sequences, approximately 61% being singletons. Patients chosen for sequencing had shown CD8+CD57+ cell expansion by flow cytometry. The sequenced sample consisted of sorted CD4+, CD8+, or CD8+CD57+ T cells (not recorded which) from PBMCs. The receptors come from a human donor with aplastic anemia.

Details on this clonotype: Its ends do not fully match the called genes, so a read error is possible. This chain joins TRBV11-3 and TRBJ2-1, with D possibly being TRBD2 (5 bases). CDR3 length equals 17 residues. Germline CDR1 SGHNT, CDR2 YENEEA. The CDR3 here is CANSPRVGGGSYNEQFF. The CDR3, as DNA: TGTGCCAACAGCCCCCGCGTGGGCGGAGGCTCCTACAATGAGCAGTTCTTC.

The chain links TRBV7-2 to TRBJ1-4; maybe TRBD1 (5 bases). Trimming cost V 5 bases and J 4 bases, with 8 bases left between them. The CDR3 length is 13 residues. Germline CDR1 and CDR2: SGHTA and FQGNSA. The CDR3 loop reads CASSPGINEKLFF. CDR3 DNA: TGTGCCAGCAGCCCAGGGATTAATGAAAAACTGTTTTTT.

V and J are TRBV20-1 and TRBJ2-1, with unresolved D. The V gene's germline CDR1 is DFQATT and CDR2 SNEGSKA (reference sequence). V was cut by 1 base and J by 5 bases, with 6 bases left in between. The CDR3 has 12 amino acids. The CDR3 region has the DNA TGCAGTGCTAGAGTCTCAGACAATGAGCAGTTCTTC. Encoded protein: CSARVSDNEQFF.

The chain combines TRBV27 with TRBJ2-7; 9 nucleotides match TRBD2. Germline V gene sequence: CDR1 MNHEY, CDR2 SMNVEV (reference sequence). V dropped 5 bases and J dropped 2; count of bases not matched to a gene: 10. CDR3 size: 16 residues. The CDR3 DNA reads TGTGCCAGCAGTCCCTCGGCGGGGGGGCGGACCTACGAGCAGTACTTC. Residues: CASSPSAGGRTYEQYF.

The sample holds many counts of this clonotype. The chain combines TRBV11-2 with TRBJ2-1; unclear D gene. V lost 4 bases and J lost 0, with 13 bases in between. The germline V gene encodes CDR1 SGHAT and CDR2 FQNNGV. The CDR3 covers 16 residues. The CDR3 sequence: CASSSGWTSSYNEQFF. The CDR3 DNA follows: TGTGCCAGCAGCTCCGGGTGGACGAGCTCCTACAATGAGCAGTTCTTC.

This clonotype was detected only a few times. The V gene is TRBV10-3, the J gene TRBJ1-2, with D perhaps matching TRBD1 (5 bases). Germline loops: CDR1 ENHRY, CDR2 SYGVKD. V was clipped by 8 bases and J by 4 bases, with 11 bases between them. This CDR3 is built from 12 residues. CDR3 in DNA: TGTGCCATCGCCCAGGGTAGCTATGGCTACACCTTC. This gives the protein CAIAQGSYGYTF.

This chain connects TRBV7-2 to TRBJ2-7; TRBD2 matches at 7 bases. The CDR3 extends over 14 amino acids. Germline V gives CDR1 SGHTA, CDR2 FQGNSA. V lost 4 bases, J lost 6 bases, and 9 bases stayed unmatched. The CDR3 here is CASSSLAANGEQYF. The CDR3 DNA is TGTGCCAGCAGCTCTCTAGCGGCGAATGGCGAGCAGTACTTC.

The V call is TRBV10-3, the J call TRBJ1-6, with 9 positions matching TRBD1. The V gene's germline CDR1 is ENHRY and CDR2 SYGVKD. This CDR3 comprises 16 residues. J was trimmed by 9 bases and V by 4 bases; bases with no gene match: 10. Written as DNA, the CDR3 is TGTGCCATCAGTGGACTAGGGACAGGGAAGGGTTCACCCCTCCACTTT. It is translated as CAISGLGTGKGSPLHF.

This sequence joins TRBV10-1 and TRBJ2-7, with 7 bases lining up with TRBD1. CDR1 WNHNN and CDR2 SYGVQD come from the germline V gene (reference sequence). The J segment lost 0 bases and the V segment lost 0 bases, leaving 17 bases of the junction unmatched. CDR3 length equals 20 residues. CDR3 region: CASSESHGAHRGRSSYEQYF. The CDR3 coding sequence is TGCGCCAGCAGTGAGTCCCATGGTGCTCACAGGGGCCGAAGCTCCTACGAGCAGTACTTC.

This sequence joins TRBV7-2 and TRBJ2-3; D might be TRBD1 (5 bases). Germline CDR1 reads SGHTA; CDR2 reads FQGNSA. The CDR3 sequence is 14 residues long. V was shortened by 2 bases and J by 5 bases, with 11 bases between the two germline ends. The CDR3 nucleotides read TGTGCCAGCAGCTTAAGCAGGGTAGGAGATACGCAGTATTTT. Protein sequence: CASSLSRVGDTQYF. Looking up the rest from reference TRBV7-2 and TRBJ2-3 gives the full variable domain: GAGVSQSPSNKVTEKGKDVELRCDPISGHTALYWYRQSLGQGLEFLIYFQGNSAPDKSGLPSDRFSAERTGGSVSTLTIQRTQQEDSAVYLCASSLSRVGDTQYFGPGTRLTVL.

This clonotype was counted only a few times. This sequence joins TRBV19 and TRBJ2-3; the D gene is possibly TRBD2 (5 bases). V was pared by 5 bases and J by 6 bases, with 18 bases between. CDR1 and CDR2 (germline): LNHDA, SQIVND (reference sequence). This CDR3 is built from 15 residues. The CDR3: CASSPPEALVDTQYF. The CDR3 DNA follows: TGTGCCAGTAGTCCACCGGAGGCTCTCGTGGATACGCAGTATTTT.

J is TRBJ2-3 and V is TRBV2; possible D gene TRBD2, 6 bases. The CDR3 has 15 residues. V was cut by 3 bases and J by 2 bases, with 12 bases left in between. Germline V gene lookup returns CDR1 SNHLY and CDR2 FYNNEI. This chain's CDR3 is CASSERRRDTDTQYF. CDR3 nucleotides: TGTGCCAGCAGTGAGCGACGGAGGGACACAGATACGCAGTATTTT.

The chain is built from TRBV10-3 and TRBJ1-1; maybe TRBD1 (5 bases). With 11 bases removed from V and 0 bases from J, the gap between germline ends came to 13 bases. Germline CDR1 is ENHRY and CDR2 is SYGVKD. The CDR3 is made up of 13 amino acids. The CDR3 sequence is CAPRTGVNTEAFF. The CDR3 nucleotides read TGTGCCCCCAGGACGGGGGTGAACACTGAAGCTTTCTTT.

This clonotype showed up many times. The rearrangement joins TRBV4-3 to TRBJ1-1; tentative D call: TRBD1 (5 bases). With 4 bases removed from V and 1 base from J, the gap between germline ends came to 10 bases. CDR1 and CDR2 from the germline V gene are LGHNA and YSLEER. This CDR3 contains 14 residues. CDR3 residues: CASSPRDWNTEAFF. CDR3 coding DNA: TGCGCCAGCAGCCCGCGGGACTGGAACACTGAAGCTTTCTTT.

This clonotype was detected a few times. The chain joins TRBV7-8 to TRBJ2-2; D call uncertain. CDR3 length: 13 amino acids. Germline V gene lookup returns CDR1 SGHVS and CDR2 FQNEAQ. Trimming removed 5 bases from V and 3 bases from J, with 7 bases in between. In DNA, the CDR3 is TGTGCCAGCAGCCTTAGTGACACCGGGGAGCTGTTTTTT. As protein: CASSLSDTGELFF.

The sample holds many counts of this clonotype. The chain couples TRBV6-4 to TRBJ2-3; 8 bases are a match to TRBD2. Per the germline V gene, CDR1 is MRHNA and CDR2 is SNTAGT. The junction had 0 bases not matched to a gene; V was cut back by 0 bases and J by 1 base. This CDR3 is 15 amino acids long. The CDR3 reads CASSDSRGGTDTQYF. Written as DNA, the CDR3 is TGTGCCAGCAGTGACTCGCGGGGGGGCACAGATACGCAGTATTTT.

This clonotype was observed at least ten times. The chain uses TRBV9 and TRBJ1-2; tentative D call: TRBD1 (5 bases). The V gene lost 3 bases and the J gene lost 7 bases, with 10 bases spanning the gap. The CDR3 extends over 12 amino acids. Germline values: CDR1 SGDLS, CDR2 YYNGEE. CDR3 coding DNA: TGTGCCAGCAGCGGAACAGGAGTTGGCTACACCTTC. This codes for CASSGTGVGYTF.

The V and J genes are TRBV20-1 and TRBJ1-1, with D possibly being TRBD1 (5 bases). Trimming stripped 5 bases from V and 2 bases from J, with 12 bases between. The germline CDR1 and CDR2 sequences are DFQATT and SNEGSKA (reference sequence). This CDR3 spans 13 amino acids. As DNA, the CDR3 is TGCAGTGCTGGGGGGGGAGGTAACACTGAAGCTTTCTTT. It is translated as CSAGGGGNTEAFF.

Many counts were recorded for this clonotype. The V gene is TRBV7-9, the J gene TRBJ1-6; 7 nucleotides match TRBD1. The CDR3 length is 16 residues. Germline V CDR1 and CDR2: SEHNR, FQNEAQ (reference sequence). V lost 3 bases, J lost 8 bases, and 10 bases stayed unmatched. This CDR3 is CASSLTQTGLDSPLHF. The DNA for the CDR3 is TGTGCCAGCAGCTTGACCCAGACAGGGTTGGATTCACCCCTCCACTTT.

The CDR3 loop reads CATSDPSGRDTQYF. CDR3 DNA sequence: TGTGCCACCAGTGATCCTAGCGGGAGAGATACGCAGTATTTT. The V call is TRBV24-1, the J call TRBJ2-3; 10 positions match TRBD2. V was clipped by 3 bases and J by 5 bases; unmatched bases: 1. This CDR3 is 14 amino acids long. Per germline, CDR1 KGHDR and CDR2 SFDVKD.

The J gene is TRBJ1-1, the V gene TRBV10-3, with a tentative D call TRBD1 (6 bases). This CDR3 has 14 residues. Trimming removed 8 bases from V and 1 base from J, with 14 bases in between. The V gene's germline CDR1 is ENHRY and CDR2 SYGVKD. The CDR3, as DNA: TGTGCCATCGGCCGAGGGGGAGAGAACACTGAAGCTTTCTTT. Its translation: CAIGRGGENTEAFF.

The chain is built from TRBV12-3 or TRBV12-4 and TRBJ2-4; weak D call: TRBD1 (6 bases). The CDR3 runs to 15 residues. Trimming pared 5 bases from V and 5 bases from J, leaving 16 bases between. In DNA, the CDR3 is TGTGCCAGCAGTCGAAGACAGGTGCGGGAAAACATTCAGTACTTC. Translation: CASSRRQVRENIQYF.

The V gene is TRBV4-2, the J gene TRBJ1-4, with 10 positions matching TRBD1. V was pared by 0 bases and J by 8 bases, with 6 bases of the junction left unmatched. The CDR3 is made up of 16 amino acids. Germline CDR1 and CDR2: LGHNA and YNFKEQ. The CDR3 protein is CASSQDPGTGEEKLFF. The CDR3 nucleotides read TGTGCCAGCAGCCAAGATCCCGGGACAGGGGAAGAAAAACTGTTTTTT.

V and J are TRBV9 and TRBJ1-6, with unresolved D. V was cut by 2 bases and J by 7 bases, with 7 bases left in between. Germline V gives CDR1 SGDLS, CDR2 YYNGEE. CDR3 size: 13 residues. The CDR3 coding sequence is TGTGCCAGCAGCGTTGAAAGGAATTCACCCCTCCACTTT. Translation: CASSVERNSPLHF.

This chain joins TRBV20-1 and TRBJ2-1; D ambiguous. CDR1 is DFQATT, CDR2 SNEGSKA, per germline (reference sequence). The V and J ends lost 5 bases and 0 bases respectively, with 14 bases between them. The CDR3 contains 15 residues. The CDR3 DNA reads as TGCAGTGCTCCTCACCTATCGAGCTCCTACAATGAGCAGTTCTTC. Protein: CSAPHLSSSYNEQFF.